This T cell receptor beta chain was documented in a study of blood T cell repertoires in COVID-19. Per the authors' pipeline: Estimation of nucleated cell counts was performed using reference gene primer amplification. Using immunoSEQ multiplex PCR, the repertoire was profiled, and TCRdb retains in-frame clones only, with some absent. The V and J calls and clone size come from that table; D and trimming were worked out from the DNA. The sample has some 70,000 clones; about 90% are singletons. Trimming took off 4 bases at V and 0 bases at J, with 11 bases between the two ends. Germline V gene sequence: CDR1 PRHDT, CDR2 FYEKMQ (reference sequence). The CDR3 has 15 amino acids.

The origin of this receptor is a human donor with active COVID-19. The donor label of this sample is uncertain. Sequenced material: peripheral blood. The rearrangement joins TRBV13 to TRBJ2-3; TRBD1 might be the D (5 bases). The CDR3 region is CASSSKGVSTDTQYF. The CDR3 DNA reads TGTGCCAGCAGCTCCAAAGGGGTTAGCACAGATACGCAGTATTTT.